Given below is one T cell receptor (beta chain) in context. This CDR3 region has 17 residues. V was trimmed by 5 bases and J by 0 bases, leaving 16 bases between them. Germline-derived CDR1 and CDR2 are SGHTA and FQGNSA. This entry belongs to a study of T cell responses to AZD1222 COVID-19 vaccine. Sequencing was performed with immunoSEQ multiplex PCR; in TCRdb, only in-frame clones are kept and a portion is missing. The table has roughly 120,000 clones, around 90% seen once. The TCR comes from an adult in good health. The sequencing used peripheral blood, collected on day 0 of AZD1222 vaccination. The chain carries TRBV7-2 and TRBJ2-2; a weak D match, TRBD2 (6 bases). For the CDR3, the DNA is TGTGCCAGCAGCGCACCAAACCGACTAGCGAACACCGGGGAGCTGTTTTTT. Residues: CASSAPNRLANTGELFF. Supplemented by reference TRBV7-2 and TRBJ2-2, the full variable domain reads GAGVSQSPSNKVTEKGKDVELRCDPISGHTALYWYRQSLGQGLEFLIYFQGNSAPDKSGLPSDRFSAERTGGSVSTLTIQRTQQEDSAVYLCASSAPNRLANTGELFFGEGSRLTVL.